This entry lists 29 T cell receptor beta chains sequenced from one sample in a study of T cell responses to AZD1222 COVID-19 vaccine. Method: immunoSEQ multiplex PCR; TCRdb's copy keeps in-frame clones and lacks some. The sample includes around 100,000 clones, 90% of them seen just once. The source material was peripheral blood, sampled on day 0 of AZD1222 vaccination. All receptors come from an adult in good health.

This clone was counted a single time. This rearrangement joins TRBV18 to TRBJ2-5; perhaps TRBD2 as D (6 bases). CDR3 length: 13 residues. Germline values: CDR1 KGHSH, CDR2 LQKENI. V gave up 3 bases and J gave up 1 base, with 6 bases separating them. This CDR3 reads CASSPEGQETQYF. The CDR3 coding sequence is TGTGCCAGCTCACCGGAGGGCCAAGAGACCCAGTACTTC.

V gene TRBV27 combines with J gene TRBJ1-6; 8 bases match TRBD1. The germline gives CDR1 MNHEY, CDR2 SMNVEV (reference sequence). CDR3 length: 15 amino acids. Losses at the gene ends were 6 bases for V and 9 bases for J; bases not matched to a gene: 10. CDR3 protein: CASRPVRGLVSPLHF. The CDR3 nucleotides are TGTGCCAGCAGACCTGTCAGGGGGCTCGTTTCACCCCTCCACTTT.

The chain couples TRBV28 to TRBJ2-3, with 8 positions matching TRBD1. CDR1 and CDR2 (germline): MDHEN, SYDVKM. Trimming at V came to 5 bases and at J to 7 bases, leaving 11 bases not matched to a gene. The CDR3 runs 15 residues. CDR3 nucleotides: TGTGCCAGCAGTCACTACGGACAGGGTGGTAATACGCAGTATTTT. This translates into CASSHYGQGGNTQYF.

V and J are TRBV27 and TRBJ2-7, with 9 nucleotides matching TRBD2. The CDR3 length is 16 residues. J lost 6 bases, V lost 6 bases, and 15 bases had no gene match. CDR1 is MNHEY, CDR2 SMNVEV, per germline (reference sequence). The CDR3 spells CASSAAAGLASFEQYF. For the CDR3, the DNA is TGTGCCAGCAGCGCCGCCGCCGGACTAGCGTCTTTCGAGCAGTACTTC.

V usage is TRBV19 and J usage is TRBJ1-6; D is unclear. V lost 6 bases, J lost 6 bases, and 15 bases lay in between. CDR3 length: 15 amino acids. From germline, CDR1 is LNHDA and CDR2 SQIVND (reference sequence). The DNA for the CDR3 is TGTGCCAGTAGCTTACAGAGCTTCTTTAATTCACCCCTCCACTTT. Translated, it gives CASSLQSFFNSPLHF.

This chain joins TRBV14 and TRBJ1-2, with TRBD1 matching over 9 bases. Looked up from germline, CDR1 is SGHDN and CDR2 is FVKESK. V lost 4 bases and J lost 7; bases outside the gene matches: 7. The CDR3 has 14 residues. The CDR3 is CASSPGQGSGGYTF. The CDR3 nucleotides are TGTGCCAGCAGCCCAGGACAGGGGAGCGGTGGCTACACCTTC.

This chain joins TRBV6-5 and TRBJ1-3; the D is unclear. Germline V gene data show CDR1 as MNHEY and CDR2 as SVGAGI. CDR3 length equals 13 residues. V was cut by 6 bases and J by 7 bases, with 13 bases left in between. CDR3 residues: CASSLILGNTIYF. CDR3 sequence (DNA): TGTGCCAGCAGCCTGATCCTTGGGAACACCATATATTTT.

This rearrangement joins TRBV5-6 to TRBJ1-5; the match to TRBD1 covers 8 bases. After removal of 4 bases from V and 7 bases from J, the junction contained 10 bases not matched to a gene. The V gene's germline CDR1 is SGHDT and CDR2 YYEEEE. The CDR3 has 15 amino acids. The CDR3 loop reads CASSLGQGYRQPQHF. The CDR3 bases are TGTGCCAGCAGCCTAGGACAGGGCTATCGACAGCCCCAGCATTTT. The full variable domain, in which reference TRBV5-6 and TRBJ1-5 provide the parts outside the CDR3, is DAGVTQSPTHLIKTRGQQVTLRCSPKSGHDTVSWYQQALGQGPQFIFQYYEEEERQRGNFPDRFSGHQFPNYSSELNVNALLLGDSALYLCASSLGQGYRQPQHFGDGTRLSIL.

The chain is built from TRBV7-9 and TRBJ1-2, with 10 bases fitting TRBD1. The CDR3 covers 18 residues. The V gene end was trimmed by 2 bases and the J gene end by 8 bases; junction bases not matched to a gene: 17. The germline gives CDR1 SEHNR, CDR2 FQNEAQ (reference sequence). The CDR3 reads CASSLKQGERQGARGYTF. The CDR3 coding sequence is TGTGCCAGCAGCTTAAAGCAGGGCGAAAGACAGGGGGCGAGAGGCTACACCTTC.

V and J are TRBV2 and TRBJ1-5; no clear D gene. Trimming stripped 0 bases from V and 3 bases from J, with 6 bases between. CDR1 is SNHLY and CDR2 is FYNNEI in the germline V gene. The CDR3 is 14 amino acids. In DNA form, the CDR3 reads TGTGCCAGCAGTGAAGCGGGTCCCAATCAGCCCCAGCATTTT. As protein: CASSEAGPNQPQHF.

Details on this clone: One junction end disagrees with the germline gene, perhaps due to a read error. The CDR3 here is CASGLGQGEGYTF. The CDR3 nucleotides read TGTGCTAGTGGCTTGGGGCAGGGAGAAGGCTACACCTTC. V gene TRBV12-5 combines with J gene TRBJ1-2, with D possibly being TRBD1 (5 bases). Germline CDR1 LGHNT, CDR2 FRNRAP. The CDR3 runs 13 residues.

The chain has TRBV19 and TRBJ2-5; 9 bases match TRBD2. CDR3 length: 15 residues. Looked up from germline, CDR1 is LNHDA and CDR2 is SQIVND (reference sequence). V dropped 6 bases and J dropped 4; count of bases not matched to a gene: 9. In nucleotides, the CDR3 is TGTGCCAGTAGAGGGTCACTAGCGGGCCCAGAGACCCAGTACTTC. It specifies CASRGSLAGPETQYF.

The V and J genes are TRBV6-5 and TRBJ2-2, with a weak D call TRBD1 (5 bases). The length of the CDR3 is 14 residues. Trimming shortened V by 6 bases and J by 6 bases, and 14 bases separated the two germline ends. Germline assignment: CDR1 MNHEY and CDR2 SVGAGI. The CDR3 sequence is CASRDRQFPGELFF. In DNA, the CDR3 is TGTGCCAGCAGGGATAGACAGTTCCCCGGGGAGCTGTTTTTT.

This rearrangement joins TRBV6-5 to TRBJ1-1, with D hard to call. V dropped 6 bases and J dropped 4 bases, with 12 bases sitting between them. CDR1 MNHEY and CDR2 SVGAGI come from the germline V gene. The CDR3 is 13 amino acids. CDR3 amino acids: CASRSDAGTEAFF. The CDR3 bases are TGTGCCAGCAGATCGGACGCCGGCACTGAAGCTTTCTTT.

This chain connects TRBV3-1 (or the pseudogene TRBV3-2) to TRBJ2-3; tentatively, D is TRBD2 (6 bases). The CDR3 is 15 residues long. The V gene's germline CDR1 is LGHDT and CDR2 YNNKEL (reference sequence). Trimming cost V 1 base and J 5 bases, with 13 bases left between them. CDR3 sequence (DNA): TGTGCCAGCAGCCAAGCGGGAATGGGAGGAGATACGCAGTATTTT. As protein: CASSQAGMGGDTQYF.

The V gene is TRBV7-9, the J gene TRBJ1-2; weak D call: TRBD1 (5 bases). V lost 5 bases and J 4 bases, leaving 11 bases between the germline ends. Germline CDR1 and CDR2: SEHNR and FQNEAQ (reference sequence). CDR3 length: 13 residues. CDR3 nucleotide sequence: TGTGCCAGCAGCCTCGGGACGGCCTATGGCTACACCTTC. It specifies CASSLGTAYGYTF.

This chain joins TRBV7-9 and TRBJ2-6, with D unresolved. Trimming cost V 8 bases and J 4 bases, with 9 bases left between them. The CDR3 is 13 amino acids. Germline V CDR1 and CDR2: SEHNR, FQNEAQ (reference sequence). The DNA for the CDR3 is TGTGCCAGCGGTGGGGTCGGGGCCAACGTCCTGACTTTC. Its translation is CASGGVGANVLTF.

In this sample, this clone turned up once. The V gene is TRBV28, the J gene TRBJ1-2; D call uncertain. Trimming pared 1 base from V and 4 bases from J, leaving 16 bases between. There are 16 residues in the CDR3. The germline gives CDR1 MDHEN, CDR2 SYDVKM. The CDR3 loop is CASSLLHHGWSYGYTF. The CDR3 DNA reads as TGTGCCAGCAGTTTATTACACCACGGTTGGTCCTATGGCTACACCTTC.

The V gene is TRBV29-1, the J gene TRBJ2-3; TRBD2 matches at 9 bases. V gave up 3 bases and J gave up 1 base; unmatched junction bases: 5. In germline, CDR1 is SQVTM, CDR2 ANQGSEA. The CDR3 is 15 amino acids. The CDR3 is CSVDRPSGGTDTQYF. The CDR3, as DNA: TGCAGCGTTGATAGGCCTAGCGGGGGCACAGATACGCAGTATTTT.

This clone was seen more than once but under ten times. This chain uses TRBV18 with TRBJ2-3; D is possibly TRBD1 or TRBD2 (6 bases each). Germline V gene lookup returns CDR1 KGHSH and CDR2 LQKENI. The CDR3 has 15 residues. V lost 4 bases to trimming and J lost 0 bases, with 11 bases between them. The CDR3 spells CASSQRGPSTDTQYF. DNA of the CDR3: TGTGCCAGCTCACAACGGGGGCCTAGCACAGATACGCAGTATTTT.

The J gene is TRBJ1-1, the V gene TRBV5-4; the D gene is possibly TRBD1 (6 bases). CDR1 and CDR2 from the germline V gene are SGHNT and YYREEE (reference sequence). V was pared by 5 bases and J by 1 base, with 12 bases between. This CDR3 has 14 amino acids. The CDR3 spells CASREDRENTEAFF. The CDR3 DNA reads TGTGCCAGCAGGGAGGACAGAGAGAACACTGAAGCTTTCTTT.

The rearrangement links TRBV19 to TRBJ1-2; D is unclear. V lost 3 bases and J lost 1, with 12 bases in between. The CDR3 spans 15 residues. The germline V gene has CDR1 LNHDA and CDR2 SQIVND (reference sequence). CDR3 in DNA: TGTGCCAGTAGTATGCTTCAGCGTCATAACTATGGCTACACCTTC. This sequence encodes CASSMLQRHNYGYTF.

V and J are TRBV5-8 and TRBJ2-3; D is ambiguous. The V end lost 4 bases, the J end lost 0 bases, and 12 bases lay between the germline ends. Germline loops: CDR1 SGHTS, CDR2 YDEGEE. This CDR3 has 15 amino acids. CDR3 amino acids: CASSLRPGSTDTQYF. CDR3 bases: TGTGCCAGCAGCCTCCGTCCAGGCAGCACAGATACGCAGTATTTT.

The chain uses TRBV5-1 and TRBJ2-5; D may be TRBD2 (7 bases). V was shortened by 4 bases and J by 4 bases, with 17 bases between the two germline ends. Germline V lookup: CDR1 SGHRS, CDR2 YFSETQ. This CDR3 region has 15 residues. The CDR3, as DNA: TGCGCCAGCAGCGTTAGTTGGGGGGGCACAGAGACCCAGTACTTC. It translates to CASSVSWGGTETQYF.

DNA for the CDR3: TGTGCCAGTAGTCGGACCCGGTCAGGCAATCAGCCCCAGCATTTT. Translation gives CASSRTRSGNQPQHF. The chain employs TRBV19 and TRBJ1-5; D is unclear. The V end lost 5 bases, the J end lost 2 bases, and 13 bases lay between the germline ends. The V gene's germline CDR1 is LNHDA and CDR2 SQIVND (reference sequence). This CDR3 has 15 residues. Combining the CDR3 with reference TRBV19 and TRBJ1-5 gives the whole variable domain DGGITQSPKYLFRKEGQNVTLSCEQNLNHDAMYWYRQDPGQGLRLIYYSQIVNDFQKGDIAEGYSVSREKKESFPLTVTSAQKNPTAFYLCASSRTRSGNQPQHFGDGTRLSIL.

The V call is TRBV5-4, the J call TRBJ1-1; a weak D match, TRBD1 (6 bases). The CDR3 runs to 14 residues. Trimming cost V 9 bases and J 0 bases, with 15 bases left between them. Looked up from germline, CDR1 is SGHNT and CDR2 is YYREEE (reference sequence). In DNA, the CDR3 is TGTGCCACCCAGGAGGGGGGGATGAACACTGAAGCTTTCTTT. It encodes CATQEGGMNTEAFF.

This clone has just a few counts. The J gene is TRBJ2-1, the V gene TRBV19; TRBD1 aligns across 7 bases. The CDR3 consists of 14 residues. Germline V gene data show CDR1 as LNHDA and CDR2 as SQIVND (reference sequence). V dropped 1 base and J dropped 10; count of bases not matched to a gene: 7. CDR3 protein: CASSIGNTGDEQFF. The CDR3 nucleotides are TGTGCCAGTAGTATAGGAAACACAGGGGACGAGCAGTTCTTC.

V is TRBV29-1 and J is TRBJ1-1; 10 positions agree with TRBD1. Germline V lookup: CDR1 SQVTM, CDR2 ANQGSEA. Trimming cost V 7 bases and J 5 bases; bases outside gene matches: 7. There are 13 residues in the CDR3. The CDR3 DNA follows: TGCAGCGCCGACAGGGGGCTGTTTACTGAAGCTTTCTTT. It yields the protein CSADRGLFTEAFF.

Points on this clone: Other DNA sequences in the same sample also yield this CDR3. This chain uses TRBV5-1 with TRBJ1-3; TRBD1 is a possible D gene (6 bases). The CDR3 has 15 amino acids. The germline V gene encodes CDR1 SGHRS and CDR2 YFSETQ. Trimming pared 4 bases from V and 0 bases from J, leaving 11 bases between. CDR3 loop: CASSPTGSSGNTIYF. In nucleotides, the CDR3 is TGCGCCAGCAGCCCCACAGGGTCCTCTGGAAACACCATATATTTT.